A single sample is the source of the 23 T cell receptor delta chains below, sequenced in a study of gamma-delta chains in newborns, infants, children. TCRdb ran CATT on the reads. The repertoire consists of about 800 delta-chain clones, with approximately 1% occurring once and the leading ten covering roughly 32%. Sequences were obtained from blood. Receptor source: a child in good health.

This clone has a handful of counts. Given a far larger clone just one base away, this is likely a sequencing read error. The sample contains more than one DNA sequence encoding this CDR3. The genes are TRDV2 and TRDJ3, with a possible D match to TRDD3 (5 bases). Germline assignment: CDR1 GEAIGNYY and CDR2 EKD. The length of the CDR3 is 19 residues. The CDR3 nucleotides read TGTGCCTGTGACACCGTGGGGACGGGTGGCTCCTGGGACACCCGGCAGATGTTTTTC. Translating gives CACDTVGTGGSWDTRQMFF.

This clone is hyperexpanded within its sample. Other DNA variants within this sample encode the same CDR3. This chain links TRDV2 with TRDJ3, with D unclear. Trimming stripped 0 bases from V and 0 bases from J, with 20 bases between. CDR1 is GEAIGNYY and CDR2 is EKD in the germline V gene. The length of the CDR3 is 21 residues. The DNA of the CDR3 is TGTGCCTGTGACACCGTTGTAGCTGAGTTGGCGAGCTCCTGGGACACCCGACAGATGTTTTTC. Its protein product is CACDTVVAELASSWDTRQMFF.

Concerning this clone: This sequence is one base from a far larger clone and is likely a read error. The chain joins TRDV2 to TRDJ1, with 7 bases fitting TRDD3. The CDR3 length is 22 residues. CDR1 and CDR2 from the germline V gene are GEAIGNYY and EKD. Unmatched junction bases numbered 27, after V lost 0 bases and J lost 3 bases. Written as DNA, the CDR3 is TGTGCCTGTGACACCCTTTTACTGGGGACAATCCCTCTGGCTCCGTACGCCGATAAACTCATCTTT. Protein: CACDTLLLGTIPLAPYADKLIF.

This clone has a handful of counts. The chain carries TRDV1 and TRDJ2, with TRDD3 matching over 11 bases. Germline V gene lookup returns CDR1 TSWWSYY and CDR2 QGS. The trim removed 9 bases at V and 1 base at J, leaving 19 bases unmatched. The CDR3 is made up of 20 amino acids. The CDR3 nucleotides read TGTGCTCTCCTATTCCCCCTACTGGGGGATAAGACCCATTTGACAGCACAACTCTTCTTT. It yields the protein CALLFPLLGDKTHLTAQLFF.

Concerning this clone itself: It is likely a read error: a sequence one base away is far more abundant. The rearrangement links TRDV2 to TRDJ1; 11 bases line up with TRDD3. After removal of 5 bases from V and 5 bases from J, the junction contained 9 bases not matched to a gene. Per the germline V gene, CDR1 is GEAIGNYY and CDR2 is EKD. The CDR3 has 15 amino acids. The CDR3 bases are TGTGCCTGTGGCGTTATGGGGGATACGCTTGATAAACTCATCTTT. This sequence encodes CACGVMGDTLDKLIF.

Notes on this clone: TCRdb records a much larger clone's protein for this DNA, with a difference at residue 8 that likely arises from a read error; the protein given is the translation of the DNA. The rearrangement links TRDV2 to TRDJ3; 7 positions match TRDD3. Looked up from germline, CDR1 is GEAIGNYY and CDR2 is EKD. CDR3 size: 21 residues. V shed 0 bases and J 0 bases; nucleotides not matched to a gene: 13. Written as DNA, the CDR3 is TGTGCCTGTGACACCCCCAGTGCTGGGGGCCAAAGCTCCTGGGACACCCGACAGATGTTTTTC. Translated, it gives CACDTPSAGGQSSWDTRQMFF.

Notes on this clone: TCRdb's listed protein matches a much larger clone and diverges from this DNA's translation at residue 9, likely through a read error; the protein shown comes from the DNA. The CDR3 DNA is TGTGCCTGTGACACCCCCAGTACTGAGGGCCAAAGCTCCTGGGACACCCGACAGATGTTTTTC. Residues: CACDTPSTEGQSSWDTRQMFF. V is TRDV2 and J is TRDJ3; D ambiguous. CDR1 is GEAIGNYY, CDR2 EKD, per germline. This CDR3 has 21 amino acids. Trimming cost V 0 bases and J 0 bases, with 20 bases left between them.

This clone qualifies as large. The V and J genes are TRDV3 and TRDJ1; TRDD3 agrees at 13 bases. Germline loops: CDR1 TVYSNPD, CDR2 GDNSRS (reference sequence). The trim removed 2 bases at V and 2 bases at J, leaving 8 bases unmatched. The CDR3 runs 16 residues. The CDR3: CAFLYWGIRVTDKLIF. CDR3 sequence (DNA): TGTGCCTTTTTATACTGGGGGATACGAGTGACCGATAAACTCATCTTT.

A note on this clone: With only one base between it and a far larger clone, this is likely a read error. The rearrangement uses TRDV2 and TRDJ1; a weak D match, TRDD3 (5 bases). The CDR3 spans 22 residues. V dropped 0 bases and J dropped 0 bases, with 31 bases sitting between them. The germline gives CDR1 GEAIGNYY, CDR2 EKD. CDR3 sequence (DNA): TGTGCCTGTGACACCCTTTTACTGGAGACAATCCCTCTGGCTCCGTACACCGATAAACTCATCTTT. As protein: CACDTLLLETIPLAPYTDKLIF.

Regarding this clone: Only one base separates this from a far larger clonotype, so it likely reflects a read error. The same CDR3 can be traced to other DNA sequences in this sample. The V call is TRDV1, the J call TRDJ2, with TRDD3 identical over 11 bases. CDR3 length equals 20 residues. CDR1 and CDR2 from the germline V gene are TSWWSYY and QGS. The CDR3 reads CALLIPLLGDKTYLTAQLFF. CDR3 DNA sequence: TGTGCTCTCCTAATCCCCCTACTGGGGGATAAGACCTATTTGACGGCACAACTCTTCTTT.

Worth noting for this clone: A much bigger clone sits one base away, suggesting this may be a read error. Other nucleotide sequences in the sample specify the same CDR3. The chain carries TRDV2 and TRDJ1, with 8 bases that match TRDD3. V lost 0 bases to trimming and J lost 1 base; unmatched junction nucleotides: 27. Per germline, CDR1 GEAIGNYY and CDR2 EKD. This CDR3 is built from 23 residues. The CDR3 DNA reads TGTGCCTGTGACACCATTGTTTCTCCTCGTCGCACTGGGGGTACGATACTCACCGATAAACTCATCTTT. This translates into CACDTIVSPRRTGGTILTDKLIF.

Details on this clone: Since a far larger clone is one base different, this is likely a read error. Other DNA variants within this sample encode the same CDR3. J is TRDJ1 and V is TRDV1; D perhaps matches TRDD2 (9 bases). Germline V gene lookup returns CDR1 TSWWSYY and CDR2 QGS. This CDR3 spans 23 amino acids. CDR3 region: CALGEETFLQNYWGPRNPLKLIF. For the CDR3, the DNA is TGCGCTCTTGGGGAGGAGACCTTCCTACAAAACTACTGGGGGCCCCGAAACCCGCTGAAACTCATCTTT.

About this clone itself: The likely explanation is a read error, given a far larger clone one base away. The sample contains more than one DNA sequence encoding this CDR3. This chain links TRDV1 with TRDJ1; D is uncertain. V lost 3 bases, J lost 11 bases, and 28 bases lay in between. Germline V gives CDR1 TSWWSYY, CDR2 QGS. The CDR3 has 17 amino acids. In DNA, the CDR3 is TGTGCTCTTGGGGAGCGGAAGATTCGCTACCTTTACTTTCGGCTCATCTTT. Translating gives CALGERKIRYLYFRLIF.

This clone was counted only a few times. Since a far larger clone is one base different, this is likely a read error. The chain carries TRDV2 and TRDJ1; no reliable D call. This CDR3 has 16 amino acids. The V and J ends lost 5 bases and 0 bases respectively, with 18 bases between them. Germline V CDR1 and CDR2: GEAIGNYY, EKD. CDR3 bases: TGTGCCTGTGGCTCAGTAGAGAGTATGTACACCGATAAACTCATCTTT. It translates to CACGSVESMYTDKLIF.

Concerning this clone: A far larger clone is off by one base, so a read error is likely. V gene TRDV1 combines with J gene TRDJ1, with 7 bases aligning to TRDD3. This CDR3 is 26 amino acids long. Germline trimming cut 0 bases from V and 0 bases from J; bases unmatched to any gene: 34. Germline CDR1 reads TSWWSYY; CDR2 reads QGS. The CDR3 bases are TGTGCTCTTGGGGAACTGAGATTCTTCTTACACACCCTCTGCTGGGGGGAGCGCTTCTACACCGATAAACTCATCTTT. This gives the protein CALGELRFFLHTLCWGERFYTDKLIF.

Remarks on this clone: This DNA translates differently at residue 15 from the TCRdb protein, which is that of a much larger clone; a read error is likely, and the protein shown is the DNA's own translation. The J gene is TRDJ2, the V gene TRDV1; 11 nucleotides line up with TRDD3. Germline-derived CDR1 and CDR2 are TSWWSYY and QGS. CDR3 length: 20 amino acids. The CDR3 DNA sequence: TGTGCTCTCCTAATCCCCCTACTGGGGGATAAGACCTATTTGGCAGCACAACTCTTCTTT. It is translated as CALLIPLLGDKTYLAAQLFF.

This clone was seen a few times. Given a far larger clone just one base away, this is likely a sequencing read error. The rearrangement joins TRDV2 to TRDJ3; the D gene is possibly TRDD3 (5 bases). The CDR3 sequence is 19 residues long. Germline V CDR1 and CDR2: GEAIGNYY, EKD. Written as DNA, the CDR3 is TGTGCCTGTGGCACCGTGGGGACGGGTGGCTCCTGGGACACCCGACAGATGTTTTTC. Encoded protein: CACGTVGTGGSWDTRQMFF.

There are a few counts of this clone. The protein TCRdb gives is from a much larger clone and does not agree with this DNA's translation at residue 7, likely a read error; the protein shown here comes from the DNA. The CDR3 DNA reads as TGTGCCTTTATCCTGGGGGCCTCATTCGGCGATAAACTCATCTTT. It translates to CAFILGASFGDKLIF. V usage is TRDV3 and J usage is TRDJ1; 7 positions match TRDD3. With 1 base clipped from V and 4 bases from J, the junction kept 12 bases outside the gene matches. This CDR3 has 15 residues. Germline V gene data show CDR1 as TVYSNPD and CDR2 as GDNSRS (reference sequence).

Of note for this clone: The protein given by TCRdb reflects a much larger clone and differs at residue 19 from this DNA's translation, likely from a read error; the protein shown is the DNA's translation. This sample also contains other DNA sequences that code for the same CDR3. This chain links TRDV2 with TRDJ3; 8 bases are a match to TRDD3. The CDR3 has 21 residues. Germline CDR1 and CDR2: GEAIGNYY and EKD. CDR3 bases: TGTGCCTGTGATACCCCCAGTACTGGGGGCCAAAGCTCCTGGGACACCCGACAGGTGTTTTTC. Translated, it gives CACDTPSTGGQSSWDTRQVFF.

This clone was detected a few times. TCRdb's listed protein matches a much larger clone and diverges from this DNA's translation at residue 2, likely through a read error; the protein shown comes from the DNA. J is TRDJ2 and V is TRDV1, with TRDD3 matching over 11 bases. Per the germline V gene, CDR1 is TSWWSYY and CDR2 is QGS. This CDR3 has 20 amino acids. This CDR3 reads CSLLIPLLGDKTYLTAQLFF. In nucleotides, the CDR3 is TGTTCTCTCCTAATCCCCCTACTGGGGGATAAGACCTATTTGACAGCACAACTCTTCTTT.

Relative to its sample, this clone is medium-sized (0.01 to 0.1%). Since a far larger clone is one base different, this is likely a read error. V and J are TRDV2 and TRDJ3; no clear D. Germline CDR1 reads GEAIGNYY; CDR2 reads EKD. The CDR3 length is 20 residues. Trimming removed 0 bases at V and 2 bases at J, with 19 bases between. The CDR3 loop is CACDTLKRIPSPWDTRQMFF. The CDR3 bases are TGTGCCTGTGACACCTTGAAGCGGATTCCAAGCCCCTGGGACACCCGACAGATGTTTTTC.

This clone was counted only a few times. One base separates it from a far larger clone, so it is likely a read error. This rearrangement joins TRDV2 to TRDJ1; TRDD3 matches 11 bases. The CDR3 is 18 residues long. The junction had 11 bases not matched to a gene; V was cut back by 3 bases and J by 0 bases. Germline V gives CDR1 GEAIGNYY, CDR2 EKD. CDR3 bases: TGTGCCTGTGACCCTCTAGTTGGGGGATACGGGCACACCGATAAACTCATCTTT. As protein: CACDPLVGGYGHTDKLIF.

By share, this clone counts as medium-sized. A read error is likely here: a far larger clone is one base away. V and J are TRDV2 and TRDJ1; 7 bases map to TRDD3. Germline CDR1 reads GEAIGNYY; CDR2 reads EKD. J was trimmed by 3 bases and V by 1 base; bases with no gene match: 4. This CDR3 region has 14 residues. CDR3 coding DNA: TGTGCCTGTGACACGCCGGGGGATTCCGATAAACTCATCTTT. Its translation is CACDTPGDSDKLIF.